This TCR beta chain was recorded in a study of beta chain features in type 1 diabetes. Central memory, naive, regulatory and stem cell-like memory CD4+ cells were sorted by CD45RO/CCR7/CD25/CD127/CD95/CD27. Study-level findings and limits: Type 1 diabetes patients had fewer VDJ junction insertions and more deletions. In patients and controls equally, PCR might favor templates that are shorter. Patients with Type 1 diabetes showed moderately but significantly shorter TCRB CDR3s in all four CD4+ subsets.

This clone was seen a handful of times. The antigen is undetermined. In germline, CDR1 is SGHRS, CDR2 YFSETQ. The V and J ends lost 0 bases and 6 bases, in that order; junction bases with no gene match: 9. The CDR3 loop spans 17 amino acids. Expressed TCRB transcripts were sequenced because the entire RNA isolate underwent reverse transcription. Generated by immunoSEQ multiplex PCR, the TCRdb table keeps only in-frame clones and is missing some. The sample comprises hundreds of thousands of clones, around 16% of which are singletons, and more than 0.015% rests with the top ten. The sequenced sample consisted of naive CD4+ T cells from blood. This clonotype originated in a young man with type 1 diabetes. V usage is TRBV5-1 and J usage is TRBJ2-2; the match to TRBD2 covers 9 bases. CDR3 in amino acids: CASSLVSGSDSAGELFF. As DNA, the CDR3 is TGCGCCAGCAGCTTGGTTAGCGGGAGTGATTCGGCCGGGGAGCTGTTTTTT. Full variable domain (outside the CDR3, taken from reference TRBV5-1 and TRBJ2-2): KAGVTQTPRYLIKTRGQQVTLSCSPISGHRSVSWYQQTPGQGLQFLFEYFSETQRNKGNFPGRFSGRQFSNSRSEMNVSTLELGDSALYLCASSLVSGSDSAGELFFGEGSRLTVL.